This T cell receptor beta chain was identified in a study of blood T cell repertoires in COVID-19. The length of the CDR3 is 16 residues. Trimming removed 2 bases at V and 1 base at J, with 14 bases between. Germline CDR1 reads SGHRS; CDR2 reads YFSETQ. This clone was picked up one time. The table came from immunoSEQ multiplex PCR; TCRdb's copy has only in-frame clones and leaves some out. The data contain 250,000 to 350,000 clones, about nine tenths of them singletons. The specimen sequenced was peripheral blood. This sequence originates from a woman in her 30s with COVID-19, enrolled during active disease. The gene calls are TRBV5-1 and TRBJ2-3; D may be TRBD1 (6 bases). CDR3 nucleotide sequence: TGCGCCAGCAGCTTTTCCCCGCCAGGGGGCACAGATACGCAGTATTTT. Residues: CASSFSPPGGTDTQYF.